A selection of T cell receptor beta chains follows, all from one sample in a study of blood T cell repertoires in COVID-19. The protocol was immunoSEQ multiplex PCR, while the TCRdb copy is restricted to in-frame clones and leaves out a portion. The sample has almost 250,000 clones, around 89% seen once. Sequenced: PBMCs or T cells enriched from blood (not recorded which). The origin of the receptors is a woman aged 25 to 39 who had recovered from COVID-19. Each CDR3 is given with its conserved first and last residue. The D gene is left open where the match is weak. For some rows the clone size is stated as once, few or many, or as a class when expanded; others skip it.

clone size,D gene,V gene,J gene,CDR3 DNA,CDR3 protein
NA,TRBD2,TRBV4-3,TRBJ2-5,TGCGCCAGCAGCCAAGAGGGACTAACGGGGGAGACCCAGTACTTC,CASSQEGLTGETQYF
NA,NA,TRBV18,TRBJ1-1,TGTGCCAGCTCATTAGCGTATGCGAACACTGAAGCTTTCTTT,CASSLAYANTEAFF
NA,NA,TRBV28,TRBJ2-7,TGTGCCAGCAGTCCCCCCCCAACCAGGGTATCCGAGCAGTACTTC,CASSPPPTRVSEQYF
NA,TRBD2,TRBV10-2,TRBJ2-7,TGCGCCAGCAAAGCGGGATTGTACGAGCAGTACTTC,CASKAGLYEQYF
NA,TRBD1,TRBV10-3,TRBJ1-1,TGTGCCATAGGACAGGGGCTGAACACTGAAGCTTTCTTT,CAIGQGLNTEAFF
NA,NA,TRBV28,TRBJ2-7,TGTGCCAGCAACTTAGACAGACGCTACGAGCAGTACTTC,CASNLDRRYEQYF
NA,TRBD1,TRBV4-1,TRBJ2-3,TGCGCCAGCAGCCGCTTACAGGGGGCGCGTACAGATACGCAGTATTTT,CASSRLQGARTDTQYF
NA,NA,TRBV29-1,TRBJ2-7,TGCAGCGTTGAAACCCCTCGGTACGAGCAGTACTTC,CSVETPRYEQYF
NA,NA,TRBV4-1,TRBJ1-2,TGCGCCAGCAGCCAAGAGACCGACAGTAGAGTTTATGGCTACACCTTC,CASSQETDSRVYGYTF
NA,NA,TRBV18,TRBJ1-1,TGTGCCAGCTCACTTGTAACAGGGTCGTACACTGAAGCTTTCTTT,CASSLVTGSYTEAFF
NA,TRBD1,TRBV30,TRBJ1-5,TGTGCCTGGAGTTCAATACAGGGGATCAATCAGCCCCAGCATTTT,CAWSSIQGINQPQHF
NA,NA,TRBV7-9,TRBJ1-1,TGTGCCAGCAGCTCCTTGACAGAGTCCCAGAGGGCTTTCTTT,CASSSLTESQRAFF
NA,NA,TRBV6-1,TRBJ2-2,TGTGCCAGCAGTGAAATGGCGGGACGGGGCACCGGGGAGCTGTTTTTT,CASSEMAGRGTGELFF
NA,NA,TRBV5-4,TRBJ1-1,TGTGCCAGCAGTCTCGACATGGGGGGCACTGAAGCTTTCTTT,CASSLDMGGTEAFF
NA,NA,TRBV30,TRBJ1-1,TGTGCCTGGAGTGTCGGGGGGGGTAACACTGAAGCTTTCTTT,CAWSVGGGNTEAFF
few,NA,TRBV9,TRBJ2-3,TGTGCCAGCAGCGTTCGTCTATCTGTCGATACGCAGTATTTT,CASSVRLSVDTQYF
NA,NA,TRBV9,TRBJ2-7,TGTGCCAGCAGTAAGACAGTTTCCAGCTCCTACGAGCAGTACTTC,CASSKTVSSSYEQYF
NA,TRBD1,TRBV13,TRBJ2-5,TGTGCCAGCAGCACCCGGACAGGGGAAGAGACCCAGTACTTC,CASSTRTGEETQYF
few,NA,TRBV27,TRBJ1-4,TGTGCCAGCACCATCCTCCCGGGGGAGGGCAAACTGTTTTTT,CASTILPGEGKLFF
once,NA,TRBV27,TRBJ2-2,TGTGCCAGCAGTTTATCTAGCGTTCGGAGCACCGGGGAGCTGTTTTTT,CASSLSSVRSTGELFF
NA,TRBD2,TRBV4-1,TRBJ2-1,TGCGCCAGCACCCACCCTTGGCGGGAGGGCCACAATGAGCAGTTCTTC,CASTHPWREGHNEQFF
NA,NA,TRBV5-1,TRBJ1-4,TGCGCCAGCAGTGAGGAAGCAACTAATGAAAAACTGTTTTTT,CASSEEATNEKLFF
NA,NA,TRBV28,TRBJ1-6,TGTGCCAGCAGTCCCGACTCCGGGACGGGAGATTCACCCCTCCACTTT,CASSPDSGTGDSPLHF
NA,TRBD1,TRBV4-2,TRBJ1-1,TGTGCCAGCAGCCCAAAGGACAGGGGGAACACTGAAGCTTTCTTT,CASSPKDRGNTEAFF
NA,NA,TRBV7-8,TRBJ1-3,TGTGCCAGCAGCTTACTTACAGCTGGAAACACCATATATTTT,CASSLLTAGNTIYF
NA,TRBD1,TRBV18,TRBJ1-1,TGTGCCAGCTCATCCGGACAGGGGTTGATCACTGAAGCTTTCTTT,CASSSGQGLITEAFF
once,NA,TRBV19,TRBJ1-1,TGTGCCAGTAGTATAACAGGGAAAAACACTGAAGCTTTCTTT,CASSITGKNTEAFF
NA,TRBD1,TRBV11-1,TRBJ1-4,TGTGCCAGCACCCGCCGACAGGGCGGTAATGAAAAACTGTTTTTT,CASTRRQGGNEKLFF
NA,NA,TRBV13,TRBJ1-2,TGTGCCAGCAGAAGGCAGGGGAGCTATGGCTACACCTTC,CASRRQGSYGYTF
NA,NA,TRBV9,TRBJ2-2,TGTGCCAGCAGCGTACAGGGCAACGCGAACACCGGGGAGCTGTTTTTT,CASSVQGNANTGELFF
NA,TRBD2,TRBV20-1,TRBJ2-2,TGCAGTGCTAGTTCCCATTTAGCGGGAGATAACGGGGAGCTGTTTTTT,CSASSHLAGDNGELFF
NA,NA,TRBV28,TRBJ2-7,TGTGCCAGCAGTTTCGGTGGTAGAAGTGTCTACGAGCAGTACTTC,CASSFGGRSVYEQYF
NA,NA,TRBV19,TRBJ2-7,TGTGCCAGTAGTGGTCCCGGCAGGGGAACCACCTACGAGCAGTACTTC,CASSGPGRGTTYEQYF
NA,NA,TRBV21-1,TRBJ1-6,TGTGCCAGCAGGCGAGATTCCAGCGGCAATTCACCCCTCCACTTT,CASRRDSSGNSPLHF
NA,TRBD1,TRBV7-2,TRBJ2-7,TGTGCCAGCAGTGGGGACAGCAGCTCAATCTACGAGCAGTACTTC,CASSGDSSSIYEQYF
NA,TRBD1,TRBV28,TRBJ1-2,TGTGCCAGCAGCCTGGGACAGGGACCCTTCGGGTATGGCTACACCTTC,CASSLGQGPFGYGYTF
NA,NA,TRBV18,TRBJ1-1,TGTGCCAGCTCACCGGCTCAGGGAATACCGAACACTGAAGCTTTCTTT,CASSPAQGIPNTEAFF
NA,NA,TRBV20-1,TRBJ1-1,TGCAGTGCTAGTAGCCGGTTGAACACTGAAGCTTTCTTT,CSASSRLNTEAFF
few,TRBD2,TRBV9,TRBJ2-2,TGTGCCAGCAGCCAGGACAGCGGGGGTAACACCGGGGAGCTGTTTTTT,CASSQDSGGNTGELFF
NA,TRBD1,TRBV5-6,TRBJ1-5,TGTGCCAGCAGCTTGGCGCCAGGGGGCCAGCCCCAGCATTTT,CASSLAPGGQPQHF
NA,NA,TRBV6-5,TRBJ1-1,TGTGCCAGCAACCCAGGGTTGAACACTGAAGCTTTCTTT,CASNPGLNTEAFF
NA,TRBD1,TRBV9,TRBJ1-4,TGTGCCAGCAGCCGCACCGGACAGGGGGATCAAAAACTGTTTTTT,CASSRTGQGDQKLFF
NA,NA,TRBV29-1,TRBJ2-1,TGCAGCGTTGTGAGTTTTGGGTTGGAGGCCTACAATGAGCAGTTCTTC,CSVVSFGLEAYNEQFF
NA,NA,TRBV29-1,TRBJ2-6,TGCAGCGTTTTCGGATGGGGAGGTTCTGGGGCCAACGTCCTGACTTTC,CSVFGWGGSGANVLTF
NA,NA,TRBV30,TRBJ1-2,TGTGCCTGGAGTGGTGGAGGTTATGGCTACACCTTC,CAWSGGGYGYTF